The 20 T cell receptor beta chains below come from one sample, sequenced in a study of shared clonotypes between healthy human individuals. Some clones are missing from TCRdb's copy, which holds only in-frame ones; the method was immunoSEQ multiplex PCR. This table holds 2 million to 2.5 million clones, 85% to 95% found once. Sequencing was done on a sample of naive CD4+ T cells from PBMCs. Described subset: CD45RA+ positively selected. Receptor source: a young man in good health. Some clones in this sample may be carry-over from other donors' samples.

The V gene is TRBV7-9, the J gene TRBJ1-3; weak D call: TRBD1 (6 bases). Germline CDR1 reads SEHNR; CDR2 reads FQNEAQ (reference sequence). The V and J ends lost 4 bases and 0 bases respectively, with 10 bases between them. This CDR3 is 15 amino acids long. DNA of the CDR3: TGTGCCAGCAGCTCGTTGACAGGCTCTGGAAACACCATATATTTT. Protein sequence: CASSSLTGSGNTIYF.

The V call is TRBV28, the J call TRBJ2-2; maybe TRBD1 (5 bases). CDR3 length: 12 residues. The V end lost 10 bases, the J end lost 7 bases, and 13 bases lay between the germline ends. Germline CDR1 MDHEN, CDR2 SYDVKM. CDR3 loop: CAIRGNSGELFF. CDR3 sequence (DNA): TGTGCCATTAGGGGTAATAGCGGGGAGCTGTTTTTT.

This chain uses TRBV28 with TRBJ1-5; a possible D gene is TRBD1 (6 bases). In germline, CDR1 is MDHEN, CDR2 SYDVKM. Between the trimmed V and J ends, which lost 6 bases and 2 bases, there was a span of 20 bases. The CDR3 runs to 17 residues. CDR3 in DNA: TGTGCCAGCAGCCCCGGGAGGGGGGCGGTGGGCAATCAGCCCCAGCATTTT. As protein: CASSPGRGAVGNQPQHF.

The chain is built from TRBV9 and TRBJ2-5, with TRBD2 as a possible D gene (6 bases). This CDR3 is built from 17 residues. Germline CDR1 reads SGDLS; CDR2 reads YYNGEE. With 3 bases removed from V and 5 bases from J, the gap between germline ends came to 23 bases. CDR3 region: CASSAGTPLGGEETQYF. The CDR3 DNA reads TGTGCCAGCAGCGCCGGGACCCCACTCGGCGGGGAGGAGACCCAGTACTTC.

The chain has TRBV5-6 and TRBJ2-1; the match to TRBD2 covers 9 bases. CDR3 length: 16 amino acids. Germline V gives CDR1 SGHDT, CDR2 YYEEEE. V dropped 0 bases and J dropped 4; count of bases not matched to a gene: 5. In nucleotides, the CDR3 is TGTGCCAGCAGCTTGGTACGACTAGCGGTGTACAATGAGCAGTTCTTC. It encodes CASSLVRLAVYNEQFF.

This clone was counted once. V is TRBV28 and J is TRBJ2-7, with D perhaps TRBD1 (5 bases). Per germline, CDR1 MDHEN and CDR2 SYDVKM. The V end was cut by 3 bases, the J end by 4 bases, with 13 bases between. The CDR3 covers 14 residues. The CDR3 is CASSLGPAFYEQYF. The DNA of the CDR3 is TGTGCCAGCAGTTTGGGGCCGGCGTTTTACGAGCAGTACTTC. Based on the CDR3 plus reference TRBV28 and TRBJ2-7, the full variable domain is DVKVTQSSRYLVKRTGEKVFLECVQDMDHENMFWYRQDPGLGLRLIYFSYDVKMKEKGDIPEGYSVSREKKERFSLILESASTNQTSMYLCASSLGPAFYEQYFGPGTRLTVT.

The chain employs TRBV6-4 and TRBJ1-2; tentative D call: TRBD1 (6 bases). There are 13 residues in the CDR3. CDR1 and CDR2 (germline): MRHNA, SNTAGT. V shed 4 bases and J shed 8 bases, with 14 bases lying between them. Here the CDR3 reads CASSGMGGRGYTF. As DNA, the CDR3 is TGTGCCAGCAGTGGGATGGGGGGCCGCGGCTACACCTTC.

V gene TRBV9 combines with J gene TRBJ2-7, with TRBD1 matching over 7 bases. The V gene's germline CDR1 is SGDLS and CDR2 YYNGEE. CDR3 length: 15 amino acids. Trimming at V came to 4 bases and at J to 2 bases, leaving 9 bases not matched to a gene. Here the CDR3 reads CASSRDPGQTYEQYF. The CDR3 bases are TGTGCCAGCAGCAGAGATCCGGGACAGACCTACGAGCAGTACTTC.

This clone is a singleton in its sample. The sample has other DNA sequences that encode this CDR3 too. This chain connects TRBV15 to TRBJ2-5, with D maybe TRBD2 (6 bases). V was clipped by 0 bases and J by 2 bases, with 10 bases between them. Germline-derived CDR1 and CDR2 are LNHNV and YYDKDF (reference sequence). The CDR3 extends over 15 amino acids. As DNA, the CDR3 is TGTGCCACCAGCAGAGACCCTGGGGGGCAAGAGACCCAGTACTTC. Translating gives CATSRDPGGQETQYF. Looking up the rest from reference TRBV15 and TRBJ2-5 gives the full variable domain: DAMVIQNPRYQVTQFGKPVTLSCSQTLNHNVMYWYQQKSSQAPKLLFHYYDKDFNNEADTPDNFQSRRPNTSFCFLDIRSPGLGDTAMYLCATSRDPGGQETQYFGPGTRLLVL.

The CDR3 DNA is TGCGCCAGCAGAGAAGAAGAGACCCAGTACTTC. Translating it yields CASREEETQYF. This chain uses TRBV5-1 with TRBJ2-5; D ambiguous. Germline V gene lookup returns CDR1 SGHRS and CDR2 YFSETQ. The CDR3 extends over 11 amino acids. The ends were cut back, 5 bases at V and 3 bases at J, with 5 bases in the middle.

On this clone itself: The same CDR3 is also encoded by other DNA sequences in this sample. The rearrangement joins TRBV9 to TRBJ1-4, with 8 bases identical to TRBD1. The germline V gene encodes CDR1 SGDLS and CDR2 YYNGEE. V dropped 1 base and J dropped 7; count of bases not matched to a gene: 0. The CDR3 contains 13 residues. The CDR3 is CASSVTGGEKLFF. The CDR3, as DNA: TGTGCCAGCAGCGTAACAGGGGGTGAAAAACTGTTTTTT.

This sequence joins TRBV6-5 and TRBJ2-5; D may be TRBD1 (6 bases). CDR1 and CDR2 from the germline V gene are MNHEY and SVGAGI. V lost 2 bases and J 2 bases, leaving 9 bases between the germline ends. CDR3 length: 14 amino acids. The CDR3 sequence: CASSYGQSQETQYF. The CDR3 DNA reads as TGTGCCAGCAGTTACGGACAGTCACAAGAGACCCAGTACTTC.

About this clone itself: The sample carries other DNA sequences with the same CDR3. This chain joins TRBV4-1 and TRBJ2-3, with D uncertain. Germline V gene data show CDR1 as MGHRA and CDR2 as YSYEKL. The length of the CDR3 is 13 residues. The V end lost 3 bases, the J end lost 0 bases, and 4 bases lay between the germline ends. The CDR3 reads CASSQGSTDTQYF. CDR3 nucleotide sequence: TGCGCCAGCAGCCAGGGCAGCACAGATACGCAGTATTTT.

The V call is TRBV30, the J call TRBJ1-2; no reliable D call. V was clipped by 0 bases and J by 2 bases, with 10 bases between them. CDR1 is GTSNPN and CDR2 is SVGIG in the germline V gene (reference sequence). The CDR3 consists of 14 residues. CDR3 loop: CAWSVSSGNYGYTF. The CDR3 coding sequence is TGTGCCTGGAGTGTAAGCAGTGGGAACTATGGCTACACCTTC.

The chain is built from TRBV18 and TRBJ1-1; tentatively, D is TRBD1 (6 bases). Trimming removed 1 base at V and 3 bases at J, with 9 bases between. Germline V CDR1 and CDR2: KGHSH, LQKENI. The CDR3 totals 14 residues. The CDR3 spells CASSPQDRYTEAFF. The CDR3 bases are TGTGCCAGCTCACCACAGGACAGATACACTGAAGCTTTCTTT.

The rearrangement joins TRBV7-2 to TRBJ2-7, with D possibly called TRBD1 or TRBD2 (7 bases each). V was cut by 7 bases and J by 3 bases, with 19 bases left in between. Germline V lookup: CDR1 SGHTA, CDR2 FQGNSA. This CDR3 contains 15 residues. CDR3 region: CASTGRAGGFYEQYF. The CDR3 nucleotides are TGTGCCAGCACTGGGAGGGCAGGGGGTTTCTACGAGCAGTACTTC.

The J gene is TRBJ2-3, the V gene TRBV7-6; D remains unclear. The CDR3 is 13 amino acids. Trimming pared 2 bases from V and 3 bases from J, leaving 6 bases between. Germline CDR1 reads SGHVS; CDR2 reads FNYEAQ. The CDR3: CASSLKVTDTQYF. In DNA form, the CDR3 reads TGTGCCAGCAGCTTAAAAGTGACAGATACGCAGTATTTT.

V and J are TRBV19 and TRBJ2-3, with a tentative D call TRBD1 (5 bases). Trimming shortened V by 5 bases and J by 0 bases, and 15 bases separated the two germline ends. CDR3 size: 16 residues. Germline V gives CDR1 LNHDA, CDR2 SQIVND (reference sequence). The CDR3 loop reads CASSLMTARSTDTQYF. Here the CDR3 DNA reads TGTGCCAGTAGTCTGATGACAGCAAGAAGCACAGATACGCAGTATTTT. Using reference TRBV19 and TRBJ2-3 for the parts outside the CDR3, the full variable domain is DGGITQSPKYLFRKEGQNVTLSCEQNLNHDAMYWYRQDPGQGLRLIYYSQIVNDFQKGDIAEGYSVSREKKESFPLTVTSAQKNPTAFYLCASSLMTARSTDTQYFGPGTRLTVL.

This chain connects TRBV2 to TRBJ2-3; TRBD2 agrees at 16 bases. The CDR3 extends over 16 amino acids. Germline loops: CDR1 SNHLY, CDR2 FYNNEI. Trimming cost V 4 bases and J 5 bases; bases outside gene matches: 3. CDR3 in DNA: TGTGCCAGCAGTGGGGGGACTAGCGGGAGGGTAGATACGCAGTATTTT. Protein product: CASSGGTSGRVDTQYF.

This clone has only one observation. This sequence joins TRBV5-8 and TRBJ1-5; a possible D gene is TRBD1 (5 bases). CDR3 length equals 20 residues. V lost 0 bases, J lost 4 bases, and 26 bases lay in between. The germline V gene encodes CDR1 SGHTS and CDR2 YDEGEE. The CDR3: CASSLVFGVAGKRGNQPQHF. For the CDR3, the DNA is TGTGCCAGCAGCTTGGTCTTCGGTGTGGCAGGGAAGCGAGGAAATCAGCCCCAGCATTTT.